This T cell receptor beta chain stems from a study of cytomegalovirus exposure and HLA in healthy donors. Study findings and constraints: For most TCR sequences rarity was the rule, although some public TCRs occurred in many donors. An Asian-associated ancestry cluster reportedly showed fewer N-insertions than the roughly 670-donor mean in a later analysis.

The PCR ran on 60 Vbeta and 13 Jbeta primers. Assay used: immunoSEQ multiplex PCR; TCRdb lists only in-frame clones, some missing. There are 220,000 or so clones in the sample; 75% to 90% occur only once, and less than 3% lies in the top ten. CDR1 is LGHNA, CDR2 YNFKEQ, per germline. After removal of 0 bases from V and 0 bases from J, the junction contained 2 bases not matched to a gene. The CDR3 sequence is 18 residues long. In regard to this clone: Its target is not known.

The genes are TRBV4-2 and TRBJ2-2; 12 bases are a match to TRBD2. Material: PBMCs. The receptor's source is a woman aged 40-49 years in good health and CMV-seronegative. CDR3 region: CASSQETSGRANTGELFF. The DNA for the CDR3 is TGTGCCAGCAGCCAAGAGACTAGCGGGAGAGCGAACACCGGGGAGCTGTTTTTT.